The TCR beta chain described here comes from a study of blood T cells in healthy people across ages. V lost 3 bases, J lost 13 bases, and 10 bases lay in between. This CDR3 contains 11 residues. Looked up from germline, CDR1 is SEHNR and CDR2 is FQNEAQ (reference sequence). Regarding this clonotype: Its antigen is not identified. A read error may explain this, as a much larger clone is one base away.

A second PCR of roughly 7 to 11 cycles used a sample-barcoded 5' primer and a J-beta primer mix. One entry per CDR3 protein, called by TCRdb with MiXCR from the 5' RACE reads. The sample lists 600,000 to 1,000,000 distinct CDR3 sequences, roughly 64% seen once, with about 20% in the top ten. Each sample provided at least 5.5 micrograms of extracted total RNA. General study points: CMV infection status of these donors was not known. Significant beta diversity loss was already apparent by age around 36, declining roughly linearly.

The sample was blood. This sequence was found in a man under 40 in good health. The rearrangement links TRBV7-9 to TRBJ2-1, with a tentative D call TRBD2 (5 bases). In nucleotides, the CDR3 is TGTGCCAGCAGCTTCTGGGAGACCCAGTTCTTC. This encodes CASSFWETQFF.